Shown below are 25 T cell receptor beta chains from a single sample sequenced in a study of cytomegalovirus exposure and HLA in healthy donors (dated by TCRdb to the late 2010s). Library generation was performed with the immunoSEQ multiplex PCR assay. The multiplex PCR relied on a mix of 60 forward primers for TCR Vbeta segments and 13 reverse primers for TCR Jbeta segments. TCRdb's version of the immuneACCESS table is confined to in-frame rearrangements and falls short of the full clone set. An unresolved V gene accounts for under half of the shortfall where checked; the remainder is of unknown origin. The sample table includes approximately 30,000 clones. The top ten clonotypes cover 1.5% to 2% of the sample. The sample taken for sequencing was PBMCs. The receptors were sampled from a woman between 40 and 50 years old in good health and CMV-seropositive.

CDR3 region: CASSYSSGGGTGELFF. Here the CDR3 DNA reads TGTGCCAGCAGTTACTCGAGCGGGGGAGGTACCGGGGAGCTGTTTTTT. The chain employs TRBV6-5 and TRBJ2-2, with TRBD2 matching over 8 bases. CDR3 length: 16 residues. Germline V gives CDR1 MNHEY, CDR2 SVGAGI. V lost 0 bases to trimming and J lost 5 bases; unmatched junction nucleotides: 5.

The chain carries TRBV5-1 and TRBJ2-7; 7 positions agree with TRBD2. In germline, CDR1 is SGHRS, CDR2 YFSETQ. After removal of 4 bases from V and 7 bases from J, the junction contained 8 bases not matched to a gene. The CDR3 is 13 residues long. CDR3 sequence (DNA): TGCGCCAGCAGCCCCCCCGGGAGGCGGGAGCAGTACTTC. Protein product: CASSPPGRREQYF.

The rearrangement uses TRBV11-2 and TRBJ1-2; D is uncertain. The V gene lost 5 bases and the J gene lost 0 bases, with 19 bases spanning the gap. CDR3 length: 17 residues. In germline, CDR1 is SGHAT, CDR2 FQNNGV. CDR3: CASSQSSGFIPNYGYTF. The CDR3 nucleotides read TGTGCCAGCAGCCAGAGCTCGGGGTTCATACCTAACTATGGCTACACCTTC.

The CDR3 region has the DNA TGCGCCAGCAAGGGACTAGCGGCAAATGAGCAGTTCTTC. Amino acid sequence: CASKGLAANEQFF. This chain links TRBV10-2 with TRBJ2-1, with 11 bases fitting TRBD2. The CDR3 totals 13 residues. Trimming removed 7 bases from V and 7 bases from J; junction bases left unmatched: 3. CDR1 is WSHSY and CDR2 is SAAADI in the germline V gene.

The rearrangement joins TRBV27 to TRBJ1-1, with D unresolved. Germline-derived CDR1 and CDR2 are MNHEY and SMNVEV (reference sequence). The CDR3 totals 13 residues. Trimming stripped 6 bases from V and 2 bases from J, with 10 bases between. The CDR3 spells CASSLTYNTEAFF. CDR3 coding DNA: TGTGCCAGCAGCTTGACTTATAACACTGAAGCTTTCTTT.

The CDR3 DNA is TGTGCCAGCAGTGACTCCGTCGAACTAGCGGGGAGTTTCTACGAGCAGTACTTC. It yields the protein CASSDSVELAGSFYEQYF. The gene calls are TRBV6-4 and TRBJ2-7; 10 nucleotides line up with TRBD2. After removal of 0 bases from V and 3 bases from J, the junction contained 11 bases not matched to a gene. Germline lookup yields CDR1 MRHNA and CDR2 SNTAGT. This CDR3 is built from 18 residues.

J is TRBJ2-1 and V is TRBV6-6, with D hard to call. Germline CDR1 reads MNHNY; CDR2 reads SVGAGI (reference sequence). The CDR3 runs to 15 residues. The V gene lost 2 bases and the J gene lost 5 bases, with 13 bases spanning the gap. CDR3 DNA: TGTGCCAGCAGTTACGGGCCCGTGGCAAACAATGAGCAGTTCTTC. Amino acids: CASSYGPVANNEQFF.

This chain connects TRBV7-3 to TRBJ2-7, with TRBD1 matching 8 bases. Trimming at V came to 3 bases and at J to 2 bases, leaving 6 bases not matched to a gene. The CDR3 extends over 15 amino acids. CDR1 is SGHTA and CDR2 is FQGTGA in the germline V gene. The CDR3 region has the DNA TGTGCCAGCAGCTTCGGACAGGGTAGAACCTACGAGCAGTACTTC. Encoded protein: CASSFGQGRTYEQYF.

The genes are TRBV7-6 and TRBJ2-7; 7 nucleotides align to TRBD2. V lost 1 base to trimming and J lost 5 bases; unmatched junction nucleotides: 5. The CDR3 has 14 residues. Germline V gives CDR1 SGHVS, CDR2 FNYEAQ. The CDR3 protein is CASSLGPRGNEQYF. Written as DNA, the CDR3 is TGTGCCAGCAGCTTAGGACCGCGGGGGAACGAGCAGTACTTC.

The chain combines TRBV27 with TRBJ2-1; no clear D. The length of the CDR3 is 15 residues. From germline, CDR1 is MNHEY and CDR2 SMNVEV (reference sequence). The V gene lost 5 bases and the J gene lost 4 bases, with 15 bases spanning the gap. The CDR3 nucleotides read TGTGCCAGCAGTCCCTACGTGAATAAGTACAATGAGCAGTTCTTC. Translating it yields CASSPYVNKYNEQFF.

The genes are TRBV27 and TRBJ2-1; TRBD1 might be the D (7 bases). Trimming removed 6 bases at V and 5 bases at J, with 11 bases between. Germline CDR1 MNHEY, CDR2 SMNVEV (reference sequence). This CDR3 spans 13 amino acids. The CDR3 region is CASRAGGNNEQFF. CDR3 bases: TGTGCCAGCAGGGCAGGGGGGAACAATGAGCAGTTCTTC.

This chain links TRBV27 with TRBJ1-5; TRBD1 might be the D (6 bases). The CDR3 runs 14 residues. Germline V lookup: CDR1 MNHEY, CDR2 SMNVEV (reference sequence). The ends were cut back, 6 bases at V and 6 bases at J, with 15 bases in the middle. The CDR3 region is CASRYNRETQPQHF. The CDR3 DNA is TGTGCCAGCAGGTACAACAGGGAGACTCAGCCCCAGCATTTT.

This rearrangement joins TRBV29-1 to TRBJ2-1; 9 nucleotides align to TRBD1. CDR1 and CDR2 (germline): SQVTM, ANQGSEA. The CDR3 is 16 residues long. The junction had 19 bases not matched to a gene; V was cut back by 7 bases and J by 9 bases. CDR3 sequence: CSARTGQGGRGGEQFF. The CDR3 DNA follows: TGCAGCGCCCGGACGGGACAGGGAGGCCGGGGAGGTGAGCAGTTCTTC.

V usage is TRBV9 and J usage is TRBJ2-1; 8 bases are a match to TRBD2. The germline gives CDR1 SGDLS, CDR2 YYNGEE. The length of the CDR3 is 15 residues. V trimming: 3 bases; J trimming: 5 bases; junction bases outside the gene matches: 7. CDR3 sequence (DNA): TGTGCCAGCAGCGCCCGGGGGGGTACCGACAATGAGCAGTTCTTC. Translation gives CASSARGGTDNEQFF.

The J gene is TRBJ1-2, the V gene TRBV28, with 7 bases aligning to TRBD1. V lost 2 bases, J lost 3 bases, and 9 bases stayed unmatched. CDR1 is MDHEN, CDR2 SYDVKM, per germline. The CDR3 has 16 residues. Here the CDR3 DNA reads TGTGCCAGCAGTTTAAGGAGGGGGCGGGTTGACTATGGCTACACCTTC. It specifies CASSLRRGRVDYGYTF.

The J gene is TRBJ2-1, the V gene TRBV5-1, with TRBD2 matching 9 bases. Germline CDR1 is SGHRS and CDR2 is YFSETQ. CDR3 size: 15 residues. With 0 bases clipped from V and 5 bases from J, the junction kept 3 bases outside the gene matches. CDR3: CASSLVLAGNNEQFF. The CDR3 DNA reads TGCGCCAGCAGCTTGGTTCTAGCGGGGAACAATGAGCAGTTCTTC.

CDR3 residues: CASSSPGTGDYEQYF. The CDR3 nucleotides are TGTGCCAGCAGTTCCCCCGGGACAGGGGATTACGAGCAGTACTTC. The chain uses TRBV28 and TRBJ2-7; 10 positions match TRBD1. Trimming removed 4 bases from V and 4 bases from J; junction bases left unmatched: 7. The CDR3 extends over 15 amino acids. Germline V gene sequence: CDR1 MDHEN, CDR2 SYDVKM.

The CDR3 is CASSPRTGTAQETQYF. The CDR3 DNA reads as TGTGCCAGCAGCCCAAGGACAGGAACAGCCCAAGAGACCCAGTACTTC. The rearrangement links TRBV5-5 to TRBJ2-5; 7 positions agree with TRBD1. The CDR3 extends over 16 amino acids. V shed 4 bases and J 1 base; nucleotides not matched to a gene: 10. Germline CDR1 is SGHKS and CDR2 is YYEKEE (reference sequence).

The V and J genes are TRBV30 and TRBJ1-6, with TRBD1 as a possible D gene (6 bases). Germline lookup yields CDR1 GTSNPN and CDR2 SVGIG (reference sequence). Trimming took 6 bases from V and 6 from J, leaving 15 bases between them. The CDR3 length is 14 residues. CDR3 coding DNA: TGTGCCTGCAGCGGGGGGCTAGGTAATTCACCCCTCCACTTT. Residues: CACSGGLGNSPLHF.

This chain uses TRBV5-1 with TRBJ2-3; weak D call: TRBD1 (5 bases). Trimming removed 5 bases at V and 4 bases at J, with 11 bases between. Germline CDR1 reads SGHRS; CDR2 reads YFSETQ. CDR3 length: 13 residues. This CDR3 is CASSHDRPDTQYF. CDR3 nucleotides: TGCGCCAGCAGTCATGACAGACCAGATACGCAGTATTTT. The full variable domain, its missing parts supplied by reference TRBV5-1 and TRBJ2-3, is KAGVTQTPRYLIKTRGQQVTLSCSPISGHRSVSWYQQTPGQGLQFLFEYFSETQRNKGNFPGRFSGRQFSNSRSEMNVSTLELGDSALYLCASSHDRPDTQYFGPGTRLTVL.

The CDR3 DNA is TGTGCCAGCAGCGTCGCGGTAGCGGGAGGCTACAATGAGCAGTTCTTC. Translating it yields CASSVAVAGGYNEQFF. V and J are TRBV9 and TRBJ2-1; TRBD2 matches 10 bases. This CDR3 has 16 amino acids. The V gene end was trimmed by 2 bases and the J gene end by 3 bases; junction bases not matched to a gene: 5. From germline, CDR1 is SGDLS and CDR2 YYNGEE.

J is TRBJ2-5 and V is TRBV27, with TRBD1 identical over 11 bases. This CDR3 region has 15 residues. Germline loops: CDR1 MNHEY, CDR2 SMNVEV (reference sequence). V was pared by 4 bases and J by 11 bases, with 12 bases of the junction left unmatched. In DNA, the CDR3 is TGTGCCAGCAGTTCCCGGGACAGGGGGATTGGGGAGCAGTACTTC. Residues: CASSSRDRGIGEQYF.

The gene calls are TRBV7-2 and TRBJ2-2, with D possibly being TRBD1 (6 bases). The CDR3 is 15 residues long. Germline assignment: CDR1 SGHTA and CDR2 FQGNSA. V lost 2 bases and J lost 4, with 11 bases in between. CDR3 DNA: TGTGCCAGCAGCTTAAAACAGGGCGGCACCGGGGAGCTGTTTTTT. Protein sequence: CASSLKQGGTGELFF.

The rearrangement joins TRBV2 to TRBJ1-4; D unresolved. The CDR3 length is 14 residues. V lost 2 bases and J lost 7, with 11 bases in between. Germline CDR1 reads SNHLY; CDR2 reads FYNNEI. The CDR3 is CASSETLLSEKLFF. CDR3 sequence (DNA): TGTGCCAGCAGTGAAACCCTTCTCAGTGAAAAACTGTTTTTT.

The J gene is TRBJ1-2, the V gene TRBV7-8; D not certain. This CDR3 region has 15 residues. CDR1 and CDR2 (germline): SGHVS, FQNEAQ. The V and J ends lost 1 base and 5 bases respectively, with 14 bases between them. CDR3: CASSLGAGWEYGYTF. The CDR3 DNA sequence: TGTGCCAGCAGCTTAGGTGCGGGTTGGGAATATGGCTACACCTTC.